These T cell receptor beta chains were read from a single sample in a study of blood T cell repertoires in COVID-19. Generated by immunoSEQ multiplex PCR, the TCRdb table keeps only in-frame clones and is missing some. This sample carries about 260,000 clones, 85% to 90% of them seen once, and the ten largest clones take 3.7%. The sequenced material came from peripheral blood. The receptors come from a middle-aged woman with acute or convalescent COVID-19. The CDR3 runs from the conserved cysteine through the conserved F or W. The D gene is left open where the match is weak. Size is stated for part of the rows, as once, few or many counts, or as a class when the clone is expanded.

j_gene | d_gene | v_gene | abundance | CDR3nt | CDR3aa
TRBJ2-2 | . | TRBV6-2/TRBV6-3 | . | TGTGCCAGCAGTTACTATTCATCCGGGACCGGGGAGCTGTTTTTT | CASSYYSSGTGELFF
TRBJ1-2 | . | TRBV7-8 | once | TGTGCCAGCAGCTTAGCTTCCCAGGGCCTACTACATGGCTACACCTTC | CASSLASQGLLHGYTF
TRBJ1-2 | TRBD1 | TRBV6-5 | . | TGTGCCAGCAGTTACTCGTACAGGGGTGCGGGTGGCTACACCTTC | CASSYSYRGAGGYTF
TRBJ1-4 | . | TRBV7-9 | . | TGTGCCAGCCTCGGGCGGGGAAGGTATGGTGAAAAACTGTTTTTT | CASLGRGRYGEKLFF
TRBJ1-2 | . | TRBV3-1/TRBV3-2 | . | TGTGCCAGCAGCCAAGATACAGCAGGGGCAAATGGCTACACCTTC | CASSQDTAGANGYTF
TRBJ2-3 | TRBD2 | TRBV28 | . | TGTGCCAGCGGGGGGACTAGCGGGGGGCTAGATACGCAGTATTTT | CASGGTSGGLDTQYF
TRBJ1-4 | TRBD1 | TRBV5-1 | . | TGCGCCAGCAGCTTGGCCCCGGGACAGGGGACTAATGAAAAACTGTTTTTT | CASSLAPGQGTNEKLFF
TRBJ1-1 | TRBD1 | TRBV2 | . | TGTGCCAGCAGTGTATCAGGGACAGGGGTCATGAAAGCTGAAGCTTTCTTT | CASSVSGTGVMKAEAFF
TRBJ2-3 | TRBD1 | TRBV28 | . | TGTGCCAGCAGTCCCAGACAGGGGCCAGGCACAGATACGCAGTATTTT | CASSPRQGPGTDTQYF
TRBJ1-2 | . | TRBV19 | . | TGTGCCAGTAGTCCCGACAGGACCATTATGAACTATGGCTACACCTTC | CASSPDRTIMNYGYTF
TRBJ1-6 | . | TRBV27 | . | TGTGCCAGCAGCGGTTTCCTGGTCAATTCACCCCTCCACTTT | CASSGFLVNSPLHF
TRBJ2-5 | . | TRBV5-1 | once | TGCGCCAGCAGCTTGGGGGGCCTCCAAGAGACCCAGTACTTC | CASSLGGLQETQYF
TRBJ1-1 | TRBD1 | TRBV5-6 | . | TGTGCCAGCAGCTCCCCCGGACAGGGAGTCACTGAAGCTTTCTTT | CASSSPGQGVTEAFF
TRBJ1-1 | TRBD1 | TRBV5-1 | once | TGCGCCAGCAGCTTCGGGACAGGGGATCGGAGCACTGAAGCTTTCTTT | CASSFGTGDRSTEAFF
TRBJ1-1 | . | TRBV6-5 | . | TGTGCCAGCACCGTCCGGACTGTTGAAGCTTTCTTT | CASTVRTVEAFF
TRBJ1-2 | . | TRBV19 | once | TGTGCCAGTAGTCAAGTGAACGGGAAACGGAGGGATGGCTACACCTTC | CASSQVNGKRRDGYTF
TRBJ1-4 | . | TRBV5-5 | . | TGTGCCAGCAGCCTAGCCCACCGGGGTAATGAAAAACTGTTTTTT | CASSLAHRGNEKLFF
TRBJ2-6 | . | TRBV27 | once | TGTGCCAGCAGTCCGACAGGCATTAACTCTGGGGCCAACGTCCTGACTTTC | CASSPTGINSGANVLTF
TRBJ1-2 | . | TRBV10-3 | . | TGTGCCATCAGTGAGTCGACGAGCAGGGTAAACTATGGCTACACCTTC | CAISESTSRVNYGYTF
TRBJ2-2 | TRBD2 | TRBV2 | . | TGTGCCGTCCCACTAGCGGGGGGGAACACCGGGGAGCTGTTTTTT | CAVPLAGGNTGELFF
TRBJ1-6 | . | TRBV6-1 | . | TGTGCCAGCAGTGAAGGAAGGGGCCTTAATTCACCCCTCCACTTT | CASSEGRGLNSPLHF
TRBJ1-1 | . | TRBV2 | . | TGTGCCAGCAGTGTTAGAGGGTACACTGAAGCTTTCTTT | CASSVRGYTEAFF
TRBJ1-4 | TRBD1 | TRBV18 | once | TGTGCCAGCTCACTGAGGGACAGAACCCTTGAAAAACTGTTTTTT | CASSLRDRTLEKLFF
TRBJ1-1 | . | TRBV5-1 | . | TGCGCCAGCAGCCTCGCCGGGACAAATGAAGCTTTCTTT | CASSLAGTNEAFF
TRBJ1-2 | TRBD1 | TRBV24-1 | . | TGTGCCACCAATCAGGGGGCTGTTCCCATTTCGCGTACGGGCTACACCTTC | CATNQGAVPISRTGYTF
TRBJ1-6 | . | TRBV5-1 | few | TGCGCCAGCAGCTACATCGCGGGGGGGCGCACCTATAATTCACCCCTCCACTTT | CASSYIAGGRTYNSPLHF
TRBJ1-1 | . | TRBV5-4 | . | TGTGCCAGCAGCTTACAGGTCCTGAACACTGAAGCTTTCTTT | CASSLQVLNTEAFF
TRBJ2-2 | . | TRBV4-1 | . | TGCGCCAGCAGCCAAGTATCCACCGGGGAGCTGTTTTTT | CASSQVSTGELFF
TRBJ2-4 | . | TRBV6-5 | . | TGTGCCAGCAGTTACGTTGCAGGAAGGGCCAAAAACATTCAGTACTTC | CASSYVAGRAKNIQYF
TRBJ1-6 | TRBD1 | TRBV10-3 | . | TGTGCCATCCGGGACAGGGAGAATTCACCCCTCCACTTT | CAIRDRENSPLHF
TRBJ2-5 | TRBD1 | TRBV15 | . | TGTGCCACCAGAGACAGGGGTATGGAGACCCAGTACTTC | CATRDRGMETQYF
TRBJ1-1 | TRBD1 | TRBV18 | . | TGTGCCAGCTCACCCCGACAGGGACCAAACACTGAAGCTTTCTTT | CASSPRQGPNTEAFF
TRBJ1-3 | . | TRBV12-3/TRBV12-4 | . | TGTGCCAGCAGTTTAGTACAGCTAAACACCATATATTTT | CASSLVQLNTIYF
TRBJ1-1 | . | TRBV24-1 | . | TGTGCCACCAGTGATCCGCTCAGGACAATAGCTTTCTTT | CATSDPLRTIAFF